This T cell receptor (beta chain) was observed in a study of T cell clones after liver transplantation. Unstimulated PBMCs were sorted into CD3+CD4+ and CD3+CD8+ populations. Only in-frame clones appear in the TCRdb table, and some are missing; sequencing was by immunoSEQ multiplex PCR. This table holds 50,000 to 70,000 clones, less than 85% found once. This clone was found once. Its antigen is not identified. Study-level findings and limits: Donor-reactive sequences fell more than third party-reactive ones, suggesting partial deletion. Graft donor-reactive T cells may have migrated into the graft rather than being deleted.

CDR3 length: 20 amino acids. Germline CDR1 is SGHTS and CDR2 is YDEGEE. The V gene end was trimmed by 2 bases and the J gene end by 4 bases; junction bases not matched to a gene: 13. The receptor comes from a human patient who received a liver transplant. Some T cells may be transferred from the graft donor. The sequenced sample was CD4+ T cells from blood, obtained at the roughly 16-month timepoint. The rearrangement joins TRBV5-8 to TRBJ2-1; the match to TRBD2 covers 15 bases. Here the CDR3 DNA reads TGTGCCAGCAGCTTCACAGGACTAGCGGGAGGGCCGCTACGATACAATGAGCAGTTCTTC. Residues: CASSFTGLAGGPLRYNEQFF.